One sample yielded the 8 T cell receptor beta chains listed below, sequenced in a study of identical twins. TCRdb reanalysed the 5' RACE reads using MiXCR and keeps one entry per CDR3 protein. The sample gives a few hundred thousand distinct CDR3 sequences, more than 9% of which show up once; around 3.1% is in the top ten. This sample also belongs to another study, concerning yellow fever vaccine responses in identical twins.

Sequenced sample: PBMCs. All receptors derive from a woman aged 18-35 years in good health.

This clonotype was counted a few times. V usage is TRBV6-2 or TRBV6-3 and J usage is TRBJ2-2, with TRBD2 as a possible D gene (6 bases). The CDR3 has 15 residues. The V end lost 6 bases, the J end lost 1 base, and 12 bases lay between the germline ends. The germline gives CDR1 MNHEY, CDR2 SVGEGT. CDR3: CASRNAGLNTGELFF. CDR3 bases: TGTGCCAGCAGAAACGCGGGATTGAACACCGGGGAGCTGTTTTTT.

There are a few counts of this clonotype. This chain links TRBV3-1 with TRBJ2-3; D not certain. Germline V CDR1 and CDR2: LGHDT, YNNKEL (reference sequence). Trimming removed 0 bases at V and 4 bases at J, with 17 bases between. The CDR3 runs to 17 residues. The chain's CDR3 is CASSQDWSAASADTQYF. In DNA form, the CDR3 reads TGTGCCAGCAGCCAAGACTGGTCCGCCGCTTCCGCAGATACGCAGTATTTT.

At least ten counts were recorded for this clonotype. The J gene is TRBJ2-5, the V gene TRBV28; 9 nucleotides line up with TRBD2. The V gene's germline CDR1 is MDHEN and CDR2 SYDVKM. After removal of 4 bases from V and 2 bases from J, the junction contained 11 bases not matched to a gene. There are 17 residues in the CDR3. The CDR3 reads CASSSPGVAGAQETQYF. In nucleotides, the CDR3 is TGTGCCAGCAGTTCCCCCGGGGTAGCGGGGGCACAAGAGACCCAGTACTTC.

This clonotype was found a few times. The gene calls are TRBV6-1 and TRBJ2-7; TRBD2 might be the D (6 bases). Germline CDR1 and CDR2: MNHNS and SASEGT. V was pared by 6 bases and J by 6 bases, with 18 bases between. This CDR3 contains 14 residues. The CDR3 spells CASSQGLARGEQYF. The CDR3 DNA is TGTGCCAGCAGCCAAGGGCTAGCGAGGGGCGAGCAGTACTTC.

This clonotype was recorded many times. The chain carries TRBV5-6 and TRBJ2-5; tentatively, D is TRBD2 (5 bases). This CDR3 spans 19 amino acids. Germline CDR1 SGHDT, CDR2 YYEEEE. The germline V and J ends were trimmed by 2 bases and 2 bases, with 25 bases remaining between them. The CDR3 spells CASSLIWTGKKPGQETQYF. The DNA for the CDR3 is TGTGCCAGCAGCTTAATCTGGACGGGAAAAAAACCTGGGCAAGAGACCCAGTACTTC.

This clonotype came up many times. The rearrangement joins TRBV5-6 to TRBJ2-7, with 8 positions matching TRBD2. The CDR3 consists of 15 residues. The germline V gene has CDR1 SGHDT and CDR2 YYEEEE. The V gene end was trimmed by 1 base and the J gene end by 1 base; junction bases not matched to a gene: 4. As DNA, the CDR3 is TGTGCCAGCAGCTTGATCGGGGGGGGATCCTACGAGCAGTACTTC. As protein: CASSLIGGGSYEQYF.

The sample holds a few counts of this clonotype. The chain is built from TRBV4-3 and TRBJ2-4; TRBD2 might be the D (6 bases). V lost 0 bases, J lost 3 bases, and 15 bases lay in between. This CDR3 comprises 17 residues. In germline, CDR1 is LGHNA, CDR2 YSLEER. The CDR3 sequence is CASSQEIGGVGKNIQYF. The CDR3 bases are TGCGCCAGCAGCCAAGAAATCGGCGGGGTGGGCAAAAACATTCAGTACTTC.

This clonotype was counted many times. The chain couples TRBV12-3 or TRBV12-4 to TRBJ2-1, with a weak D call TRBD2 (7 bases). This CDR3 region has 15 residues. V shed 7 bases and J shed 6 bases, with 19 bases lying between them. The CDR3 DNA is TGTGCCAGCATCCCTAGGGGGGGTCCAATCAATGAGCAGTTCTTC. It translates to CASIPRGGPINEQFF.